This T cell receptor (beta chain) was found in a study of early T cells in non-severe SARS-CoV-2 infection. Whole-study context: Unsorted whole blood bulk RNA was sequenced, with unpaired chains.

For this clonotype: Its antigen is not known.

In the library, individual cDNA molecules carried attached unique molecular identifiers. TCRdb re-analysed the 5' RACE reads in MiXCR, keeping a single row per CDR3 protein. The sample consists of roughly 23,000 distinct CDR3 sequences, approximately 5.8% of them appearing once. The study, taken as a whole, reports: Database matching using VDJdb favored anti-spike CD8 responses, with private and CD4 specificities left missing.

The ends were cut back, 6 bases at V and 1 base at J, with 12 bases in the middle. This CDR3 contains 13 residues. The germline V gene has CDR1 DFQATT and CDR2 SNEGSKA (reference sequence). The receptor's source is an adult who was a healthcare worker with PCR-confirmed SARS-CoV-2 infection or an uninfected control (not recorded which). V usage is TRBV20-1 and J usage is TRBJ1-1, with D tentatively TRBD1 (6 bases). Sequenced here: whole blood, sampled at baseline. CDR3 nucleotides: TGCAGTGCCAACGGGGGCCCGAACACTGAAGCTTTCTTT. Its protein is CSANGGPNTEAFF.